The clone carrying this TCR beta chain has just one count. The data originate from a study of cytomegalovirus exposure and HLA in healthy donors. CDR3 length: 17 amino acids. It was with 60 Vbeta and 13 Jbeta primers that the PCR ran. Sequencing was performed with immunoSEQ multiplex PCR; in TCRdb, only in-frame clones are kept and a portion is missing. The sample holds around 160,000 clones, around four fifths seen once. The sample taken for sequencing was PBMCs. The receptor's source is a male donor in good health and CMV-seronegative. The V gene is TRBV21-1, the J gene TRBJ2-2; TRBD1 reflects the table's D call only, with no check against the DNA. TRBV21-1 is designated a pseudogene. CDR3 residues: CASSSSGTGRRDGELFF. The DNA of the CDR3 is TGTGCCAGCAGCTCGTCTGGGACAGGGAGGAGGGACGGGGAGCTGTTTTTT.